The sequence of this TCR beta chain was determined in a study of T cell changes during pregnancy in multiple sclerosis (dated by TCRdb to between 2018 and 2020). Broadly, across the study: The study examined how the T cell repertoire changed over the course of pregnancy in women with multiple sclerosis.

On this clone itself: Its cognate antigen has yet to be identified. No much larger clone exists at a distance of one base, and base qualities are not known.

Library preparation was by the immunoSEQ multiplex PCR assay. TCRdb holds this immuneACCESS table with in-frame rearrangements only. Some clones are missing; in checked studies, unresolved V genes explain under half, and the rest has no known cause. Across this sample there are roughly 120,000 clones, with around nine tenths seen only once. The ten largest clones capture more than 1.5% of the sample. The CDR3 measures 14 amino acids from cysteine to phenylalanine. Only the CDR3 region is kept as DNA, spanning 42 bases read in frame from base 1. After removal of 5 bases from V and 7 bases from J, the junction retains 10 bases not matched to a gene. The germline V gene sets CDR1 to SGHAT and CDR2 to FQNNGV.

This receptor was identified in a female donor with multiple sclerosis, enrolled in a pregnancy study. The chain is assembled from TRBV11-2 and TRBJ1-2, and 7 bases in between align with TRBD1. Here the sequenced sample was peripheral blood, taken in the third trimester of pregnancy. The CDR3 has the sequence CASSNRQGEAGYTF. DNA sequence: TGTGCCAGCAGCAACCGACAGGGAGAAGCTGGCTACACCTTC.